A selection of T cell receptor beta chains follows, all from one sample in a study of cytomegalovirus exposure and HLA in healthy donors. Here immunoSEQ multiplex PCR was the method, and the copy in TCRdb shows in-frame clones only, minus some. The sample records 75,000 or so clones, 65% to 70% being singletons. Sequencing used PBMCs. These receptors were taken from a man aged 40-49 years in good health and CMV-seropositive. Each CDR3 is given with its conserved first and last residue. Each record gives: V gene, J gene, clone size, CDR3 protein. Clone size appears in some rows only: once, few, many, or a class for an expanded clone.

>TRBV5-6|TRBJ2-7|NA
CASSLAGGFSSYEQYF
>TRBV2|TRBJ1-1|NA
CASNLRDEAFF
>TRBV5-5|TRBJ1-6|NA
CASSYRDRPLSSYNSPLHF
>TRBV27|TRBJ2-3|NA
CASSLWGGNTDTQYF
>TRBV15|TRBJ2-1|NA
CATSRDLAGGPDEQFF
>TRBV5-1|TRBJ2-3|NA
CASSSLDRFTDTQYF
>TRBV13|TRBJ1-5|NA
CASTRGQGDQPQHF
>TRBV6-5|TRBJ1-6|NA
CASSYEDRVSSPLHF
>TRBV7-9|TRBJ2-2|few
CASTQGAGELFF
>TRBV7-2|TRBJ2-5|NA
CASSSRRTQYF
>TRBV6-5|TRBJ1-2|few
CASSSDRGLSYTF
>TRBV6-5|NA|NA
CASRRQGGIGNTIYF
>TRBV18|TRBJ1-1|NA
CASSPPDTLNTEAFF
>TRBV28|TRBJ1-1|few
CASSSPGQGSNTEAFF
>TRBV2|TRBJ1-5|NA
CASRRQAAQPQHF
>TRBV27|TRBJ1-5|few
CASSPFPGDSNQPQHF
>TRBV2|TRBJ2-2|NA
CASRRIQGRAGELFF
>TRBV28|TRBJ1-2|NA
CASSSTLTRSTGLYGYTF
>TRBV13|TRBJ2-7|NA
CASSLSGVHEQYF
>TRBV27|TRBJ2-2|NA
CASSHTGELFF
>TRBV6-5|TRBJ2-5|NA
CASNRGGRRGETQYF
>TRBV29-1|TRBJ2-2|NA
CSARGQDTGELFF
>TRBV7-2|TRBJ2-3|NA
CASSLAGGRSTDTQYF
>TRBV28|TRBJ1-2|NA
CASSPTGPYGYTF
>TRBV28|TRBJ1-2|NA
CASSLPGESGYTF
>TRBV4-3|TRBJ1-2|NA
CASSQDYRSLTNYGYTF
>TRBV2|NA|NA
CASSAGEGIPLSSYEQYF
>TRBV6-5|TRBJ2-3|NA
CASRGSDRAGDTQYF
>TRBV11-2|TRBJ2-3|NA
CASSPRLRSVTDTQYF
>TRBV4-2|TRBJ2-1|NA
CASSQRLVNEQFF
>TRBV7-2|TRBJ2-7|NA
CASSYDSSYYEQYF
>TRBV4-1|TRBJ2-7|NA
CASSQPGQNNEQYF
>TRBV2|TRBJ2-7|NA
CATKRGGHYEQYF
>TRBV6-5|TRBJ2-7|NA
CASRKSPGEQYF
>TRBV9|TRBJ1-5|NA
CASSPRDFGPQHF
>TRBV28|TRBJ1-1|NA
CASWWRQGGNTEAFF
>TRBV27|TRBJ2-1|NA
CASTLDSEQFF
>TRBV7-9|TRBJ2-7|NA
CASSLASGDEQYF
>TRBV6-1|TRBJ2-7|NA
CASSEAGTGGYEQYF
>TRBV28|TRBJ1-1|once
CASSPTGTGGDTEAFF
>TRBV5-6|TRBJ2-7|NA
CASSLQGQGLEQYF